This T cell receptor (beta chain) was documented in a study of T-cell memory formation after mild COVID-19. Study results and caveats: Second-wave clones reaching peak frequency on day 37 lacked confirmed SARS-CoV-2 specificity. Researchers found some responding clones in pre-infection memory, a sign that cross-reactive memory joined. Contracting CD4+ clones sat mainly in CM and EM; CD8+ in EMRA. Day 15 to 85 contractors were CD4/CD8 balanced; later expanders leaned CD4+.

Per the germline V gene, CDR1 is ENHRY and CDR2 is SYGVKD. The CDR3 length is 16 residues. With 4 bases removed from V and 0 bases from J, the gap between germline ends came to 13 bases. TCRdb reprocessed the 5' RACE reads with MiXCR, giving one entry per CDR3 protein. The table lists approximately 54,000 distinct CDR3 sequences, 9.5% to 15% of them singletons. This clonotype is medium-sized within its sample. Its target is unknown. Sequenced input: PBMCs or a T cell subset sorted from them (not recorded which). The TCR sequence derives from a man aged 18 to 30 who had mild COVID-19 (a few samples of this study predate the infection). Cell type and time point are not known. The chain has TRBV10-3 and TRBJ2-1; tentatively, D is TRBD2 (5 bases). The CDR3 DNA sequence: TGTGCCATCAGTGTAACGGGGTCTGACTCCTACAATGAGCAGTTCTTC. Translation gives CAISVTGSDSYNEQFF.